This TCR beta chain was identified in a study of blood T cell repertoires in COVID-19. Across the whole study: Acute-phase and convalescent COVID-19 samples originated in the United States, Italy and Spain. T cells, B-cell-depleted T cells, or PBMCs supplied cDNA or gDNA.

As processed by the authors: Researchers report that nucleated cell counts were estimated from reference gene primer amplification. The protocol was immunoSEQ multiplex PCR, while the TCRdb copy is restricted to in-frame clones and leaves out a portion. From that table come the V and J calls and clone size; the DNA was used to work out D and trimming. There are around 170,000 clones in the sample; 80% to 85% occur only once, and 5.5% to 7.5% lies in the top ten. This clonotype originated in a woman in her forties with acute or convalescent COVID-19. Specimen: peripheral blood.

CDR3 coding DNA: TGTGCCAGCAGCCAAGATCCGGACAGTCCTAATCAGCCCCAGCATTTT. As protein: CASSQDPDSPNQPQHF. This chain joins TRBV14 and TRBJ1-5; tentatively, D is TRBD1 (6 bases). CDR1 is SGHDN, CDR2 FVKESK, per germline. This CDR3 contains 16 residues. V was shortened by 0 bases and J by 4 bases, with 13 bases between the two germline ends. Looking up the rest from reference TRBV14 and TRBJ1-5 gives the full variable domain: EAGVTQFPSHSVIEKGQTVTLRCDPISGHDNLYWYRRVMGKEIKFLLHFVKESKQDESGMPNNRFLAERTGGTYSTLKVQPAELEDSGVYFCASSQDPDSPNQPQHFGDGTRLSIL.